This passage covers 13 T cell receptor beta chains from one sample sequenced in a study of T-cell reconstitution after alpha-beta-depleted transplantation in children (dated by TCRdb to the mid-2010s). The method was PCR. This sample was sequenced with an Illumina HiSeq 2500. Molecular barcoding was employed in the preparation of TCR libraries, with unique molecular identifiers being used to normalize TCRbeta repertoire quantification. TCRdb itself trimmed the public reads at Q25 with fastp, ran MiXCR and retained productive beta chains. Rows with one shared CDR3 protein collapse into an entry with the most common genes and DNA. This sample holds just under 550,000 distinct CDR3 sequences; 15% to 20% were observed only once. 3.3% of the sample belongs to the ten largest clones. The material sequenced was PBMCs from the stem cell graft donor, taken from the stem cell graft. Every receptor here comes from a human donor who donated a stem cell graft to a child with acute lymphoblastic leukemia.

The chain joins TRBV7-9 to TRBJ2-5, with 11 bases fitting TRBD2. Germline-derived CDR1 and CDR2 are SEHNR and FQNEAQ (reference sequence). The CDR3 length is 15 residues. V lost 6 bases and J lost 2; bases outside the gene matches: 5. Here the CDR3 reads CASRGLAGGQETQYF. The CDR3 nucleotides are TGTGCCAGCAGGGGCCTAGCGGGAGGACAAGAGACCCAGTACTTC.

This clonotype was picked up many times. V gene TRBV20-1 combines with J gene TRBJ2-1, with TRBD2 identical over 13 bases. J was trimmed by 3 bases and V by 3 bases; bases with no gene match: 2. CDR1 DFQATT and CDR2 SNEGSKA come from the germline V gene (reference sequence). The CDR3 is 15 residues long. CDR3 region: CSARGTSGNYNEQFF. The CDR3, as DNA: TGCAGTGCTAGGGGGACTAGCGGGAACTACAATGAGCAGTTCTTC.

This clonotype turned up a few times. The rearrangement links TRBV4-1 to TRBJ2-4; maybe TRBD1 (6 bases). The CDR3 extends over 17 amino acids. CDR1 is MGHRA, CDR2 YSYEKL, per germline. Trimming cost V 0 bases and J 0 bases, with 12 bases left between them. The CDR3 loop reads CASSQEGARGAKNIQYF. The CDR3, as DNA: TGCGCCAGCAGCCAAGAGGGGGCTCGGGGAGCCAAAAACATTCAGTACTTC.

This chain links TRBV5-1 with TRBJ1-1, with D maybe TRBD1 (6 bases). Looked up from germline, CDR1 is SGHRS and CDR2 is YFSETQ. The CDR3 runs to 14 residues. The V and J ends lost 4 bases and 3 bases respectively, with 13 bases between them. CDR3 DNA sequence: TGCGCCAGCAGCGAGCAGGGGTACGACACTGAAGCTTTCTTT. Protein sequence: CASSEQGYDTEAFF.

This clonotype was counted a few times. The V gene is TRBV7-9, the J gene TRBJ1-1, with 7 bases aligning to TRBD1. V shed 5 bases, J shed 4 bases, and the junction held 4 bases outside the gene matches. The germline CDR1 and CDR2 sequences are SEHNR and FQNEAQ (reference sequence). The CDR3 is made up of 13 amino acids. CDR3 region: CASSLGTVTEAFF. The CDR3 DNA reads TGTGCCAGCAGCCTCGGGACAGTCACTGAAGCTTTCTTT.

This rearrangement joins TRBV3-1 to TRBJ1-5; D not resolved. There are 15 residues in the CDR3. Germline V gene data show CDR1 as LGHDT and CDR2 as YNNKEL (reference sequence). The ends were cut back, 2 bases at V and 0 bases at J, with 8 bases in the middle. The CDR3 loop reads CASSQSGYSNQPQHF. CDR3 DNA sequence: TGTGCCAGCAGCCAAAGCGGGTATAGCAATCAGCCCCAGCATTTT.

The chain combines TRBV11-2 with TRBJ2-1; 8 bases map to TRBD2. The V gene end was trimmed by 4 bases and the J gene end by 9 bases; junction bases not matched to a gene: 14. Germline V gives CDR1 SGHAT, CDR2 FQNNGV. CDR3 length: 16 residues. CDR3 loop: CASSSWTPGRVSEQFF. In nucleotides, the CDR3 is TGTGCCAGCAGCTCCTGGACCCCCGGGAGGGTGAGTGAGCAGTTCTTC.

V and J are TRBV30 and TRBJ1-2; D not certain. The germline V gene encodes CDR1 GTSNPN and CDR2 SVGIG (reference sequence). The CDR3 extends over 10 amino acids. Here the CDR3 DNA reads TGTGCGGAATACAACTATGGCTACACCTTC. Its protein product is CAEYNYGYTF.

This clonotype was picked up many times. CDR3 coding DNA: TGCTCAGCCGGGACGGACTCCTACGAGCAGTACTTC. Its protein is CSAGTDSYEQYF. The V gene is TRBV20-1, the J gene TRBJ2-7; the D call may be TRBD1 or TRBD2 (5 bases each). CDR1 is DFQATT and CDR2 is SNEGSKA in the germline V gene (reference sequence). The CDR3 is 12 residues long.

This clonotype has more than one count but fewer than ten. The rearrangement joins TRBV5-1 to TRBJ2-1; 11 bases fit TRBD2. Losses at the gene ends were 6 bases for V and 5 bases for J; bases not matched to a gene: 16. The CDR3 contains 18 residues. Germline assignment: CDR1 SGHRS and CDR2 YFSETQ. The CDR3 loop is CASTLGLAGLIGDNEQFF. CDR3 in DNA: TGCGCCAGCACCTTAGGACTAGCGGGCTTAATAGGGGACAATGAGCAGTTCTTC. The full variable domain, its missing parts supplied by reference TRBV5-1 and TRBJ2-1, is KAGVTQTPRYLIKTRGQQVTLSCSPISGHRSVSWYQQTPGQGLQFLFEYFSETQRNKGNFPGRFSGRQFSNSRSEMNVSTLELGDSALYLCASTLGLAGLIGDNEQFFGPGTRLTVL.

Only a few counts were recorded for this clonotype. The rearrangement uses TRBV5-4 and TRBJ1-3; D is possibly TRBD1 (5 bases). The CDR3 has 13 amino acids. The V gene's germline CDR1 is SGHNT and CDR2 YYREEE (reference sequence). The V and J ends lost 2 bases and 4 bases respectively, with 7 bases between them. CDR3 loop: CASSFGHGNTIYF. CDR3 nucleotide sequence: TGTGCCAGCAGCTTCGGACACGGAAACACCATATATTTT.

This clonotype was seen a handful of times. V gene TRBV24-1 combines with J gene TRBJ2-5; TRBD1 or TRBD2 may be the D gene (5 bases each). V was trimmed by 3 bases and J by 1 base, leaving 11 bases between them. This CDR3 comprises 15 residues. The germline gives CDR1 KGHDR, CDR2 SFDVKD. This CDR3 is CATSDPRGAQETQYF. The CDR3 bases are TGTGCCACCAGTGATCCAAGAGGGGCCCAAGAGACCCAGTACTTC.

The V call is TRBV5-5, the J call TRBJ2-3, with D unclear. The CDR3 length is 15 residues. V shed 4 bases and J shed 1 base, with 13 bases lying between them. Looked up from germline, CDR1 is SGHKS and CDR2 is YYEKEE (reference sequence). This CDR3 reads CASSSPFGRTDTQYF. The CDR3 nucleotides are TGTGCCAGCAGCAGCCCGTTTGGCCGCACAGATACGCAGTATTTT.